The 22 T cell receptor beta chains presented below share a single source sample, sequenced in a study of T cell responses to AZD1222 COVID-19 vaccine (dated by TCRdb to the early 2020s). Library preparation employed the immunoSEQ multiplex PCR assay. Drawn from immuneACCESS, this table holds only the in-frame rearrangements with V and J called that TCRdb kept. Clones are partly lost; checked studies trace under half to an unresolved V gene and leave the rest unexplained. This sample holds 130,000 or so clones; around nine tenths were observed only once. Jointly, the top ten make up approximately 1.6% of the sample. According to the study, the label for this sample's time point signals: baseline before first vaccination. Here the sequenced sample was peripheral blood, taken on day 0 of AZD1222 vaccination. Source of these receptors: an adult in good health.

V and J are TRBV28 and TRBJ1-6; 10 nucleotides line up with TRBD1. Germline V CDR1 and CDR2: MDHEN, SYDVKM. V lost 4 bases to trimming and J lost 14 bases; unmatched junction nucleotides: 8. This CDR3 region has 14 residues. The CDR3: CASSSGQGDLALHF. The CDR3 region has the DNA TGTGCCAGCAGTTCCGGACAGGGGGATTTGGCCCTCCACTTT.

V usage is TRBV7-3 and J usage is TRBJ2-5; 12 bases agree with TRBD2. V lost 5 bases and J lost 3; bases outside the gene matches: 16. Germline V gives CDR1 SGHTA, CDR2 FQGTGA. The CDR3 sequence is 19 residues long. In nucleotides, the CDR3 is TGTGCCAGCAGCCCGGGACTAGCGGGTACGAGGGTCTTAAAAGAGACCCAGTACTTC. Amino acids: CASSPGLAGTRVLKETQYF.

The rearrangement joins TRBV28 to TRBJ1-1; D may be TRBD1 (5 bases). This CDR3 comprises 15 residues. V shed 2 bases and J shed 0 bases, with 10 bases lying between them. CDR1 and CDR2 from the germline V gene are MDHEN and SYDVKM. CDR3 nucleotide sequence: TGTGCCAGCAGTTTAGCGGGGGGAATGAACACTGAAGCTTTCTTT. Protein sequence: CASSLAGGMNTEAFF.

The V call is TRBV14, the J call TRBJ2-3; D unresolved. Germline V lookup: CDR1 SGHDN, CDR2 FVKESK. The ends were cut back, 3 bases at V and 2 bases at J, with 15 bases in the middle. The CDR3 sequence is 16 residues long. The CDR3 region has the DNA TGTGCCAGCAGCCACCGGCAGACGGCAAACACAGATACGCAGTATTTT. Protein product: CASSHRQTANTDTQYF.

The chain is built from TRBV18 and TRBJ1-1; D not certain. CDR1 is KGHSH, CDR2 LQKENI, per germline. V was cut by 3 bases and J by 1 base, with 12 bases left in between. The CDR3 spans 15 residues. The CDR3 is CASSPEAWENTEAFF. The CDR3 bases are TGTGCCAGCTCACCGGAGGCCTGGGAGAACACTGAAGCTTTCTTT.

The J gene is TRBJ1-2, the V gene TRBV4-3; D is perhaps TRBD1 (5 bases). Germline values: CDR1 LGHNA, CDR2 YSLEER. Between the trimmed V and J ends, which lost 2 bases and 2 bases, there was a span of 15 bases. The CDR3 is 16 amino acids. CDR3 DNA: TGCGCCAGCAGCCAACATTCCGGGGACCGCAACTATGGCTACACCTTC. It encodes CASSQHSGDRNYGYTF.

The rearrangement uses TRBV11-2 and TRBJ1-6; perhaps TRBD1 as D (5 bases). The CDR3 spans 18 residues. Trimming shortened V by 0 bases and J by 0 bases, and 12 bases separated the two germline ends. The germline CDR1 and CDR2 sequences are SGHAT and FQNNGV. The CDR3 spells CASSLDSGGSSYNSPLHF. The CDR3 coding sequence is TGTGCCAGCAGCTTAGACTCGGGGGGTAGCTCCTATAATTCACCCCTCCACTTT.

This chain connects TRBV5-1 to TRBJ2-2, with D uncertain. The CDR3 spans 15 residues. Germline loops: CDR1 SGHRS, CDR2 YFSETQ. Between the trimmed V and J ends, which lost 1 base and 3 bases, there was a span of 10 bases. CDR3 DNA sequence: TGCGCCAGCAGCTTGACAACGGCGTACACCGGGGAGCTGTTTTTT. Translating it yields CASSLTTAYTGELFF.

The gene calls are TRBV28 and TRBJ2-7, with a tentative D call TRBD1 (6 bases). This CDR3 has 13 amino acids. Trimming pared 5 bases from V and 5 bases from J, leaving 13 bases between. Germline CDR1 and CDR2: MDHEN and SYDVKM. CDR3 protein: CASSQGRYNEQYF. The CDR3 DNA sequence: TGTGCCAGCAGTCAGGGGCGTTATAACGAGCAGTACTTC.

This chain joins TRBV4-3 and TRBJ1-2; D is uncertain. This CDR3 has 15 residues. Per germline, CDR1 LGHNA and CDR2 YSLEER. The ends were cut back, 0 bases at V and 6 bases at J, with 14 bases in the middle. CDR3 region: CASSQDRVEWDGYTF. CDR3 bases: TGCGCCAGCAGCCAAGATAGAGTGGAGTGGGATGGCTACACCTTC.

V gene TRBV24-1 combines with J gene TRBJ1-2; 7 bases match TRBD1. This CDR3 is built from 14 residues. Germline CDR1 reads KGHDR; CDR2 reads SFDVKD. V lost 3 bases and J lost 7; bases outside the gene matches: 7. The CDR3 nucleotides read TGTGCCACCAGTGATACAGGGGATTTTTCTGGCTACACCTTC. As protein: CATSDTGDFSGYTF.

The V gene is TRBV30, the J gene TRBJ2-2; D is unclear. Germline values: CDR1 GTSNPN, CDR2 SVGIG (reference sequence). CDR3 size: 13 residues. V lost 0 bases and J lost 0, with 2 bases in between. CDR3 sequence: CAWSVANTGELFF. CDR3 coding DNA: TGTGCCTGGAGTGTAGCGAACACCGGGGAGCTGTTTTTT.

The J gene is TRBJ1-1, the V gene TRBV5-6; D unresolved. V dropped 0 bases and J dropped 4 bases, with 10 bases sitting between them. The germline gives CDR1 SGHDT, CDR2 YYEEEE. This CDR3 comprises 14 residues. CDR3 sequence reads: CASSLGGLLTEAFF. The CDR3 region has the DNA TGTGCCAGCAGCTTGGGGGGATTACTCACTGAAGCTTTCTTT. Looking up the rest from reference TRBV5-6 and TRBJ1-1 gives the full variable domain: DAGVTQSPTHLIKTRGQQVTLRCSPKSGHDTVSWYQQALGQGPQFIFQYYEEEERQRGNFPDRFSGHQFPNYSSELNVNALLLGDSALYLCASSLGGLLTEAFFGQGTRLTVV.

The chain couples TRBV9 to TRBJ1-2, with 9 nucleotides matching TRBD1. The CDR3 extends over 15 amino acids. Germline CDR1 is SGDLS and CDR2 is YYNGEE. Trimming at V came to 0 bases and at J to 3 bases, leaving 3 bases not matched to a gene. The CDR3: CASSVGTGAHYGYTF. The CDR3 DNA sequence: TGTGCCAGCAGCGTAGGGACAGGGGCTCACTATGGCTACACCTTC.

This chain joins TRBV7-2 and TRBJ2-5; D uncertain. Germline values: CDR1 SGHTA, CDR2 FQGNSA. The CDR3 contains 13 residues. V lost 0 bases to trimming and J lost 4 bases, with 6 bases between them. CDR3 bases: TGTGCCAGCAGCTTAGCGATCCGAGAGACCCAGTACTTC. It yields the protein CASSLAIRETQYF.

The genes are TRBV29-1 and TRBJ2-7, with 9 bases identical to TRBD2. The CDR3 runs 14 residues. V dropped 3 bases and J dropped 7; count of bases not matched to a gene: 10. Germline V CDR1 and CDR2: SQVTM, ANQGSEA. CDR3 amino acids: CSVEAAGGPGEQYF. The CDR3 bases are TGCAGCGTTGAGGCTGCGGGAGGGCCAGGAGAGCAGTACTTC.

The chain couples TRBV28 to TRBJ2-5, with no clear D. The CDR3 consists of 11 residues. The germline gives CDR1 MDHEN, CDR2 SYDVKM. V shed 3 bases and J shed 5 bases, with 4 bases lying between them. The CDR3, as DNA: TGTGCCAGCAGTTTGATGGAGACCCAGTACTTC. This encodes CASSLMETQYF.

The chain combines TRBV28 with TRBJ2-7; 7 bases agree with TRBD1. Trimming at V came to 5 bases and at J to 2 bases, leaving 15 bases not matched to a gene. CDR1 and CDR2 from the germline V gene are MDHEN and SYDVKM. This CDR3 is 17 amino acids long. The CDR3 bases are TGTGCCAGCAGTGGACACGGGACAGCTGAACGGACCTACGAGCAGTACTTC. This codes for CASSGHGTAERTYEQYF.

V is TRBV30 and J is TRBJ2-7, with 10 bases identical to TRBD2. J gave up 5 bases and V 2 bases, and 12 bases lay outside the gene matches. This CDR3 is 16 amino acids long. Germline assignment: CDR1 GTSNPN and CDR2 SVGIG (reference sequence). CDR3 DNA: TGTGCCTGGAGTAGAGCGGGAGGGTCGGTGGGGGACGAGCAGTACTTC. As protein: CAWSRAGGSVGDEQYF. The complete variable domain, with remaining parts taken from reference TRBV30 and TRBJ2-7, reads SQTIHQWPATLVQPVGSPLSLECTVEGTSNPNLYWYRQAAGRGLQLLFYSVGIGQISSEVPQNLSASRPQDRQFILSSKKLLLSDSGFYLCAWSRAGGSVGDEQYFGPGTRLTVT.

This chain links TRBV6-6 with TRBJ1-1, with 9 nucleotides matching TRBD1. This CDR3 contains 15 residues. J was trimmed by 5 bases and V by 2 bases; bases with no gene match: 6. The germline gives CDR1 MNHNY, CDR2 SVGAGI (reference sequence). In nucleotides, the CDR3 is TGTGCCAGCAGTTACCCGGGACAGGGAAGGACTGAAGCTTTCTTT. Its translation is CASSYPGQGRTEAFF.

V usage is TRBV2 and J usage is TRBJ2-3, with D hard to call. Trimming stripped 4 bases from V and 4 bases from J, with 3 bases between. Germline-derived CDR1 and CDR2 are SNHLY and FYNNEI. This CDR3 region has 11 residues. The CDR3 loop reads CASSVPDTQYF. In nucleotides, the CDR3 is TGTGCCAGCAGTGTACCAGATACGCAGTATTTT.

The chain uses TRBV6-1 and TRBJ1-5, with 10 positions matching TRBD1. The V and J ends lost 3 bases and 1 base, in that order; junction bases with no gene match: 9. The germline V gene has CDR1 MNHNS and CDR2 SASEGT. This CDR3 contains 18 residues. DNA of the CDR3: TGTGCCAGCAGTGACCCGGGACAGGGGTTGTGGAGCAATCAGCCCCAGCATTTT. Its protein product is CASSDPGQGLWSNQPQHF.